The next 26 T cell receptor beta chains were all read from a single sample in a study of immune characterization of retroperitoneal liposarcoma. MiXCR, run by TCRdb on the PCR reads, gives a single entry per CDR3 protein. The sample lists roughly 10,000 distinct CDR3 sequences; 25% to 30% were seen once. The sample was tumor tissue. The receptor set was obtained from a male donor with retroperitoneal liposarcoma.

This clonotype was detected a few times. This rearrangement joins TRBV6-1 to TRBJ2-1, with D tentatively TRBD1 or TRBD2 (7 bases each). With 7 bases removed from V and 5 bases from J, the gap between germline ends came to 18 bases. The CDR3 has 15 residues. The V gene's germline CDR1 is MNHNS and CDR2 SASEGT. In DNA form, the CDR3 reads TGTGCCAGCATCAGAGGGGAGGGACAGAACAATGAGCAGTTCTTC. It specifies CASIRGEGQNNEQFF.

This clonotype is medium-sized by share. The chain employs TRBV12-3 or TRBV12-4 and TRBJ2-6; perhaps TRBD1 as D (5 bases). The CDR3 is 15 amino acids. V was shortened by 2 bases and J by 0 bases, with 5 bases between the two germline ends. CDR3 sequence (DNA): TGTGCCAGCAGTTTAAGGGGCTCTGGGGCCAACGTCCTGACTTTC. Translating gives CASSLRGSGANVLTF.

This rearrangement joins TRBV6-1 to TRBJ2-1, with 9 bases fitting TRBD1. This CDR3 is built from 15 residues. Germline values: CDR1 MNHNS, CDR2 SASEGT. Trimming at V came to 5 bases and at J to 10 bases, leaving 12 bases not matched to a gene. The CDR3 protein is CASSLPDRGGYEQFF. The CDR3, as DNA: TGTGCCAGCAGTTTACCGGACAGGGGAGGCTACGAGCAGTTCTTC.

This clonotype was detected only a few times. CDR3 sequence (DNA): TGTGCCAGCAGCTTAGCGGGGGGGGAGACCCAGTACTTC. It yields the protein CASSLAGGETQYF. The chain combines TRBV7-6 with TRBJ2-5; 7 bases agree with TRBD2. Germline V gives CDR1 SGHVS, CDR2 FNYEAQ. The length of the CDR3 is 13 residues. After removal of 0 bases from V and 5 bases from J, the junction contained 0 bases not matched to a gene.

This sequence joins TRBV6-5 and TRBJ2-5; 9 bases are shared with TRBD2. J gave up 2 bases and V 6 bases, and 7 bases lay outside the gene matches. The CDR3 sequence is 15 residues long. CDR1 is MNHEY, CDR2 SVGAGI, per germline. CDR3: CASRQGSGGQETQYF. Written as DNA, the CDR3 is TGTGCCAGCAGGCAGGGAAGCGGGGGGCAAGAGACCCAGTACTTC.

Within the sample, this clonotype is medium-sized. The chain couples TRBV12-3 or TRBV12-4 to TRBJ2-3, with 7 bases matching TRBD2. The J segment lost 0 bases and the V segment lost 6 bases, leaving 3 bases of the junction unmatched. The CDR3 contains 14 residues. In nucleotides, the CDR3 is TGTGCCAGCAGGAGCGGGATTAGCACAGATACGCAGTATTTT. Translation: CASRSGISTDTQYF.

This clonotype appeared many times. The V call is TRBV7-3, the J call TRBJ2-7, with TRBD1 matching over 12 bases. The DNA end favors TRBJ2-5, so the J call may be wrong. There are 17 residues in the CDR3. Germline-derived CDR1 and CDR2 are SGHTA and FQGTGA. The chain's CDR3 is CASSLGTGGASQETQYF. CDR3 nucleotides: TGTGCCAGCAGCTTGGGGACAGGGGGCGCGTCCCAAGAGACCCAGTACTTC.

Note on this clonotype: One end of the junction is discordant with germline, which a read error may explain. The chain combines TRBV11-3 with TRBJ2-3, with D possibly matching TRBD2 (5 bases). The CDR3 extends over 15 amino acids. Germline lookup yields CDR1 SGHNT and CDR2 YENEEA. The CDR3 loop is CASRAEGASYNEQYF. Written as DNA, the CDR3 is TGTGCCAGCAGGGCCGAGGGTGCCTCCTACAATGAGCAGTACTTT. Variable domain in full (rest from reference TRBV11-3 and TRBJ2-3): EAGVVQSPRYKIIEKKQPVAFWCNPISGHNTLYWYLQNLGQGPELLIRYENEEAVDDSQLPKDRFSAERLKGVDSTLKIQPAELGDSAVYLCASRAEGASYNEQYFGPGTRLTVL.

Ten or more counts support this clonotype. CDR3 in DNA: TGTGCCAGCAGCTTAGAGACGGAAGGGCTTCGCGGCTACACCTTC. Translating gives CASSLETEGLRGYTF. The chain carries TRBV7-2 and TRBJ1-2; no reliable D call. The CDR3 is 15 amino acids. CDR1 SGHTA and CDR2 FQGNSA come from the germline V gene. V was trimmed by 1 base and J by 8 bases, leaving 17 bases between them.

This clonotype showed up many times. The V gene is TRBV12-5, the J gene TRBJ2-1; D not certain. V was trimmed by 1 base and J by 13 bases, leaving 17 bases between them. Germline V CDR1 and CDR2: LGHNT, FRNRAP. This CDR3 contains 14 residues. CDR3 bases: TGTGCTAGTGGTTTGGGAACAGCTCAAGAGACCCAGTTCTTC. Its protein product is CASGLGTAQETQFF.

The chain recombines TRBV6-1 with TRBJ2-3; D is tentatively TRBD1 or TRBD2 (6 bases each). The J call may be wrong; the DNA end is better matched by TRBJ2-1. The CDR3 consists of 12 residues. Germline values: CDR1 MNHNS, CDR2 SASEGT. CDR3 DNA: TGTGCCAGCAGTCCACAGGGACTTGAGCAGTTCTTC. It specifies CASSPQGLEQFF.

This clonotype was observed a handful of times. The chain is built from TRBV7-2 and TRBJ2-5; D remains ambiguous. Trimming took off 3 bases at V and 2 bases at J, with 7 bases between the two ends. CDR1 and CDR2 (germline): SGHTA, FQGNSA. CDR3 length: 13 amino acids. The CDR3 sequence: CASSFEVQETQYF. The CDR3 nucleotides read TGTGCCAGCAGCTTCGAAGTACAAGAGACCCAGTACTTC.

Points on this clonotype: The junction departs from germline at one end; a sequencing error may be responsible. The genes are TRBV25-1 and TRBJ2-6; 7 nucleotides agree with TRBD1. TRBJ2-1 matches the DNA end more closely, so the J call is doubtful. The CDR3 has 15 residues. Germline CDR1 and CDR2: MGHDK and SYGVNS. The CDR3 loop reads CVSTPTGFGGETQFF. The CDR3 DNA reads as TGTGTCAGCACCCCGACAGGGTTTGGGGGAGAGACCCAGTTCTTC.

This clonotype was seen repeatedly, ten times or more. The J gene is TRBJ1-2, the V gene TRBV6-1; 11 bases fit TRBD1. The CDR3 runs to 16 residues. V lost 8 bases to trimming and J lost 8 bases; unmatched junction nucleotides: 16. CDR1 and CDR2 (germline): MNHNS, SASEGT. The chain's CDR3 is CASSQDAGQGARGYTF. In DNA, the CDR3 is TGTGCCAGCTCTCAGGACGCCGGACAGGGGGCGAGAGGCTACACCTTC.

This CDR3 reads CASSLSRNTEAFF. The DNA of the CDR3 is TGTGCCAGCAGTTTGAGCCGGAACACTGAAGCTTTCTTT. The chain recombines TRBV12-3 or TRBV12-4 with TRBJ1-1; D unresolved. Trimming took off 3 bases at V and 1 base at J, with 6 bases between the two ends. The CDR3 is 13 residues long.

The CDR3 nucleotides are TGTGCCACCAGTGATGCCTATGGCAGGGCACCCTACAATGAGCAGTTCTTC. Encoded protein: CATSDAYGRAPYNEQFF. J is TRBJ2-1 and V is TRBV24-1, with D possibly matching TRBD1 (5 bases). Germline V gene lookup returns CDR1 KGHDR and CDR2 SFDVKD. The CDR3 extends over 17 amino acids. V lost 3 bases and J 2 bases, leaving 16 bases between the germline ends.

Judged by abundance, this clonotype is medium-sized (0.01 to 0.1%). The CDR3 bases are TGTGCCAGCAGCTTATTCGTGTCGACAGGCTACTCCTACGAGCAGTACTTC. It is translated as CASSLFVSTGYSYEQYF. The rearrangement links TRBV7-2 to TRBJ2-7, with a possible D match to TRBD1 (6 bases). V lost 2 bases and J lost 0, with 17 bases in between. Per germline, CDR1 SGHTA and CDR2 FQGNSA. The CDR3 is 17 residues long.

This clonotype turned up a few times. J is TRBJ2-1 and V is TRBV27, with D perhaps matching TRBD2 (6 bases). Between the trimmed V and J ends, which lost 2 bases and 10 bases, there was a span of 12 bases. The CDR3 sequence is 13 residues long. Germline V gene data show CDR1 as MNHEY and CDR2 as SMNVEV (reference sequence). The CDR3 sequence is CASSLKPGLEQFF. The CDR3 DNA reads TGTGCCAGCAGTTTAAAACCGGGACTGGAGCAGTTCTTC.

The V call is TRBV6-5, the J call TRBJ2-1; unclear D gene. The V and J ends lost 5 bases and 0 bases respectively, with 11 bases between them. The germline V gene encodes CDR1 MNHEY and CDR2 SVGAGI. The CDR3 runs 15 residues. CDR3 sequence reads: CASSDLLSSYNEQFF. The CDR3 nucleotides are TGTGCCAGCAGTGACCTTCTGAGCTCCTACAATGAGCAGTTCTTC.

This clonotype was observed a single time. The chain has TRBV6-6 and TRBJ2-1; TRBD2 matches 8 bases. There are 16 residues in the CDR3. CDR1 MNHNY and CDR2 SVGAGI come from the germline V gene (reference sequence). With 2 bases clipped from V and 1 base from J, the junction kept 4 bases outside the gene matches. The CDR3 DNA follows: TGTGCCAGCAGTTACAATGCGGGAGGTTCCTACAATGAGCAGTTCTTC. This gives the protein CASSYNAGGSYNEQFF.

This clonotype was counted only a few times. J is TRBJ2-1 and V is TRBV6-1; the D gene is possibly TRBD2 (7 bases). V was trimmed by 7 bases and J by 5 bases, leaving 18 bases between them. From germline, CDR1 is MNHNS and CDR2 SASEGT. The CDR3 has 15 residues. The CDR3 coding sequence is TGTGCCAGCACCCCAAGGGGGGGATGGGACAATGAGCAGTTCTTC. It encodes CASTPRGGWDNEQFF.

This clonotype is deemed medium-sized. The V and J genes are TRBV6-6 and TRBJ2-1; 8 bases align to TRBD2. The CDR3 covers 17 residues. V was clipped by 0 bases and J by 10 bases; unmatched bases: 14. Looked up from germline, CDR1 is MNHNY and CDR2 is SVGAGI (reference sequence). The CDR3 reads CASSYSTPGRGGYEQFF. The CDR3 DNA is TGTGCCAGCAGTTACTCGACCCCGGGCCGGGGGGGCTACGAGCAGTTCTTC.

This clonotype was detected once. The CDR3 end shows no conserved phenylalanine or tryptophan, and so a read error is likely. Because the CDR3's place on the DNA is in doubt, the DNA is left out and the CDR3 is given as listed by TCRdb. This chain uses TRBV12-3 or TRBV12-4 with TRBJ2-3. Ends included, the CDR3 has 9 residues. The CDR3 reads CASSRIRGR.

By share, this clonotype ranks as medium-sized. CDR3 nucleotides: TGTGCCAGCAGCTTACTTGGACCCTCGAACAATGAGCAGTACTTC. Translated, it gives CASSLLGPSNNEQYF. The chain couples TRBV7-3 to TRBJ2-1, with D hard to call. The J call is uncertain, as TRBJ2-7 better fits the DNA end. CDR3 size: 15 residues. Germline V gives CDR1 SGHTA, CDR2 FQGTGA.

This clonotype qualifies as large. The V gene is TRBV7-2, the J gene TRBJ2-3; D possibly matches TRBD1 or TRBD2 (5 bases each). The CDR3 extends over 15 amino acids. V was pared by 5 bases and J by 5 bases, with 17 bases between. CDR1 SGHTA and CDR2 FQGNSA come from the germline V gene. The DNA of the CDR3 is TGTGCCAGCAGCCTTGGGACGGCAGGTGGAGATACGCAGTATTTT. Translating it yields CASSLGTAGGDTQYF.

V usage is TRBV6-8 and J usage is TRBJ1-5; possible D gene TRBD1, 5 bases. Looked up from germline, CDR1 is MNHGY and CDR2 is SAAAGT. V gave up 6 bases and J gave up 8 bases, with 17 bases separating them. CDR3 size: 14 residues. The CDR3 is CASSLRDQVEPQHF. The CDR3, as DNA: TGTGCCAGCAGCCTCAGGGATCAGGTAGAGCCCCAGCATTTT.